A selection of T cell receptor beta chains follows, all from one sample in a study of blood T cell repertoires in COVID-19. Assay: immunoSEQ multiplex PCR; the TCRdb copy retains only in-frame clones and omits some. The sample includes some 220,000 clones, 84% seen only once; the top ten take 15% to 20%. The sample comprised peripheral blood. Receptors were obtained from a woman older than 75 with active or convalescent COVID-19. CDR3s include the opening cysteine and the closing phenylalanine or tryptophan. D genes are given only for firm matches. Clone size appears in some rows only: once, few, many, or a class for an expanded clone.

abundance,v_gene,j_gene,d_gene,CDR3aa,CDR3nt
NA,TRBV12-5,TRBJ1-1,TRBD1,CASGLQGAPTEAFF,TGTGCTAGTGGTTTGCAGGGGGCGCCCACTGAAGCTTTCTTT
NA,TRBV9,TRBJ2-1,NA,CASSWGGSSYNEQFF,TGTGCCAGCAGCTGGGGAGGAAGCTCCTACAATGAGCAGTTCTTC
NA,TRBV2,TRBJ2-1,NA,CASSEARRGWDEQFF,TGTGCCAGCAGTGAAGCCCGCCGCGGGTGGGATGAGCAGTTCTTC
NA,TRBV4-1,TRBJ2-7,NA,CASSLTGHVSGEQYF,TGCGCCAGCAGCCTAACGGGACATGTATCGGGCGAGCAGTACTTC
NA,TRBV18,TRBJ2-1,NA,CASSGDLRDSNEQFF,TGTGCCAGCTCGGGGGATTTGCGGGACAGCAATGAGCAGTTCTTC
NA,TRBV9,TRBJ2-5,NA,CASSVGVGKETQYF,TGTGCCAGCAGCGTCGGGGTAGGGAAAGAGACCCAGTACTTC
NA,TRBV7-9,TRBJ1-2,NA,CASSLGGGSYGYTF,TGTGCCAGCAGCTTAGGAGGAGGGAGCTATGGCTACACCTTC
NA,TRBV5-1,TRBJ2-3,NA,CASSLGGQSTDTQYF,TGCGCCAGCAGCTTGGGTGGACAGAGCACAGATACGCAGTATTTT
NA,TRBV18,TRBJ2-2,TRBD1,CASSLRQGGELFF,TGTGCCAGCTCACTCAGACAGGGCGGGGAGCTGTTTTTT
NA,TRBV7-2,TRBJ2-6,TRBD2,CASSLPAGGPGANVLTF,TGTGCCAGCAGCTTACCAGCGGGGGGGCCTGGGGCCAACGTCCTGACTTTC
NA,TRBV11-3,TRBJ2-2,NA,CASSLFGGAGNTGELFF,TGTGCCAGCAGCTTATTTGGGGGGGCCGGGAACACCGGGGAGCTGTTTTTT
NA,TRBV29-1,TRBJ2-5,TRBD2,CSARTSGGETQYF,TGCAGCGCCCGGACTAGCGGGGGGGAGACCCAGTACTTC
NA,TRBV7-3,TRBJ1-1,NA,CASSSGTHNTEAFF,TGTGCCAGCAGCTCCGGGACACACAACACTGAAGCTTTCTTT
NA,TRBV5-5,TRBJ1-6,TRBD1,CASTLTGSDSPLHF,TGTGCCAGCACCCTGACAGGGAGCGATTCACCCCTCCACTTT
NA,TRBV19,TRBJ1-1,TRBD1,CASLQGARDEAFF,TGTGCCAGCCTCCAGGGGGCTAGAGATGAAGCTTTCTTT
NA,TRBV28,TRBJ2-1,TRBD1,CASNLPGTGRYEQFF,TGTGCCAGCAACCTCCCCGGGACAGGGCGCTATGAGCAGTTCTTC
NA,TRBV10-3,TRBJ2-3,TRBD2,CAIKGLAGERDTQYF,TGTGCCATCAAGGGACTAGCGGGAGAGAGAGATACGCAGTATTTT
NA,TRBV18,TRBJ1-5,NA,CASSPFGASNQPQHF,TGTGCCAGCTCACCATTCGGAGCTAGCAATCAGCCCCAGCATTTT
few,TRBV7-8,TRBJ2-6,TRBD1,CASSRWDRAGANVLTF,TGTGCCAGCAGCCGTTGGGACAGGGCTGGGGCCAACGTCCTGACTTTC
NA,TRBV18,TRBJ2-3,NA,CASSPGGTSITDTQYF,TGTGCCAGCTCACCTGGCGGGACTTCTATCACAGATACGCAGTATTTT
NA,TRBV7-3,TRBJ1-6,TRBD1,CASSVGQGSPLHF,TGTGCCAGCAGCGTCGGACAGGGTTCACCCCTCCACTTT
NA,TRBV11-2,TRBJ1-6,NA,CASSLDYDSPLHF,TGTGCCAGCAGCTTAGACTATGATTCACCCCTCCACTTT
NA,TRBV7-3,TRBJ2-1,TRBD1,CASRDSLYNEQFF,TGTGCCAGCCGGGACAGCCTTTACAATGAGCAGTTCTTC
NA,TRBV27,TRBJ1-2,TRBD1,CASSFTGGAYGYTF,TGTGCCAGCAGTTTCACAGGGGGCGCCTATGGCTACACCTTC
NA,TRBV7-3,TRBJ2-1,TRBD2,CASRRNPGLAGVSPANEQFF,TGTGCCAGCAGACGTAACCCGGGACTAGCGGGAGTCTCACCGGCAAATGAGCAGTTCTTC
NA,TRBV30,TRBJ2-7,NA,CAWSRIRDTYEQYF,TGTGCCTGGAGTCGAATCCGGGACACTTACGAGCAGTACTTC
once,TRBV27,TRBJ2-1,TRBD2,CASSYQLGTSEGSSYNEQFF,TGTGCCAGCAGTTACCAACTCGGGACTAGCGAGGGGAGCTCCTACAATGAGCAGTTCTTC
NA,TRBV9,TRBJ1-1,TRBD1,CASSFRQGANTEAFF,TGTGCCAGCAGCTTCCGACAGGGGGCGAACACTGAAGCTTTCTTT
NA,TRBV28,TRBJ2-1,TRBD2,CASSSRLAGAYNEQFF,TGTGCCAGCAGTTCCAGACTAGCGGGGGCCTACAATGAGCAGTTCTTC
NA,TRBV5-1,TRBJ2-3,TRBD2,CASNSGGTDTQYF,TGCGCCAGCAATAGCGGGGGGACAGATACGCAGTATTTT
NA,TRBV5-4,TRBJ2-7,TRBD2,CASSPAGSHLEQYF,TGTGCCAGCTCCCCAGCGGGAAGTCACCTCGAGCAGTACTTC
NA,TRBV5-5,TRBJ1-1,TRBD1,CASSTSGQGARAFF,TGTGCCAGCAGCACATCCGGACAGGGGGCTCGAGCTTTCTTT
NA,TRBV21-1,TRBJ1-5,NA,CASSKGGGSNQPQHF,TGTGCCAGCAGCAAAGGGGGGGGAAGCAATCAGCCCCAGCATTTT
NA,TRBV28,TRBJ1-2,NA,CASSFQGNGYTF,TGTGCCAGCAGTTTTCAGGGGAATGGCTACACCTTC
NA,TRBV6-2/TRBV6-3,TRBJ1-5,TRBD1,CASSYPSPGGGQPQHF,TGTGCCAGCAGTTACCCCTCACCAGGGGGCGGGCAGCCCCAGCATTTT
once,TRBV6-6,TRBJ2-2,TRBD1,CASSSGTANTGELFF,TGTGCCAGCAGTTCAGGGACAGCTAACACCGGGGAGCTGTTTTTT
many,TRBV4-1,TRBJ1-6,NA,CASSQDGTDTDSPLHF,TGCGCCAGCAGCCAAGATGGAACAGATACCGATTCACCCCTCCACTTT
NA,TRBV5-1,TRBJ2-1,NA,CASSLDGGGVFGNNEQFF,TGCGCCAGCAGCTTGGATGGAGGGGGCGTCTTTGGGAACAATGAGCAGTTCTTC
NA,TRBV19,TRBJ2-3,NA,CASRPDFRTDTQYF,TGTGCCAGTAGGCCGGACTTCCGCACAGATACGCAGTATTTT
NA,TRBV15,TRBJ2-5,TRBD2,CATSNSGTAGGTKGETQYF,TGTGCCACCAGCAACTCCGGGACAGCGGGGGGTACCAAAGGGGAGACCCAGTACTTC
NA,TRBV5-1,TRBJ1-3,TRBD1,CASSLDPGQGAGNTIYF,TGCGCCAGCAGCTTGGACCCGGGACAGGGGGCTGGAAACACCATATATTTT
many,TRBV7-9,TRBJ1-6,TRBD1,CASSNPKSTGYNSPLHF,TGTGCCAGCAGCAACCCCAAATCGACAGGGTATAATTCACCCCTCCACTTT
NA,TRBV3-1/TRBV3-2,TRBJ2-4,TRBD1,CASSRDSPKNIQYF,TGTGCCAGCTCGAGGGACAGCCCCAAAAACATTCAGTACTTC
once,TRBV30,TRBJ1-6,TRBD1,CAWSETGLHNSPLHF,TGTGCCTGGAGTGAGACAGGGCTACATAATTCACCCCTCCACTTT
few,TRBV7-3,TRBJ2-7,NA,CASSLSGTSGYEQYF,TGTGCCAGCAGCTTAAGTGGGACATCCGGTTACGAGCAGTACTTC
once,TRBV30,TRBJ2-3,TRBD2,CAWSVPGGDTQYF,TGTGCCTGGAGTGTACCGGGGGGAGATACGCAGTATTTT
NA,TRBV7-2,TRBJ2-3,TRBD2,CASSPELAGGTDTQYF,TGTGCCAGCAGTCCCGAACTAGCGGGAGGGACAGATACGCAGTATTTT
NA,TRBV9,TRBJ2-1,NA,CASSVGGTIGGSYNEQFF,TGTGCCAGCAGCGTCGGCGGGACCATCGGGGGCTCCTACAATGAGCAGTTCTTC
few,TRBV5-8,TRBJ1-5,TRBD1,CASRTTYRGHQPQHF,TGTGCCAGCAGAACCACGTACAGGGGGCATCAGCCCCAGCATTTT
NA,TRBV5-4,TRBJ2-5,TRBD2,CASSRTGTTKETQYF,TGTGCCAGCAGCCGTACCGGGACTACCAAAGAGACCCAGTACTTC
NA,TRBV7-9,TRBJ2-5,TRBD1,CASSAGTGGAETQYF,TGTGCCAGCAGCGCTGGGACAGGGGGCGCGGAGACCCAGTACTTC
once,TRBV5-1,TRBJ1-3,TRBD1,CASSLAPGTDTIYF,TGCGCCAGCAGCTTGGCCCCAGGGACAGACACCATATATTTT
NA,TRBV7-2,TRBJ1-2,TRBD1,CASSSGAGGAMYGYTF,TGTGCCAGCAGCTCGGGGGCAGGGGGCGCTATGTATGGCTACACCTTC
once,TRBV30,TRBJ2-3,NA,CANMVAGTDTQYF,TGTGCAAACATGGTAGCGGGCACAGATACGCAGTATTTT
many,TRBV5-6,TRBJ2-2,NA,CASSLVPVPTGELFF,TGTGCCAGCAGCTTGGTTCCGGTACCGACCGGGGAGCTGTTTTTT
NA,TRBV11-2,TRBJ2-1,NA,CASSPGWTYNEQFF,TGTGCCAGCAGCCCGGGATGGACTTACAATGAGCAGTTCTTC
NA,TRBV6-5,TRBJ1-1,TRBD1,CASSYRQGMGNTEAFF,TGTGCCAGCAGTTACCGACAGGGGATGGGGAACACTGAAGCTTTCTTT
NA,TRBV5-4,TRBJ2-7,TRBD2,CASSGGTSGSSYEQYF,TGTGCCAGCAGCGGGGGGACTAGCGGGAGCTCCTACGAGCAGTACTTC